This passage covers 28 T cell receptor beta chains from one sample sequenced in a study of blood T cell repertoires in COVID-19 (TCRdb year 2020). Library preparation was by the immunoSEQ multiplex PCR assay. Here the immuneACCESS table is served through TCRdb, limited to in-frame sequences with V and J called. Missing clones are a known gap in these copies; in checked studies unresolved V genes cover under half, and the rest lacks a known reason. In this sample the table shows around 12,000 clones, 70% to 90% of which occur a single time. In total, the top ten clones hold roughly 2.6% of the sample. Sequenced material: peripheral blood. All receptors derive from a human donor in a cohort sampled during active COVID-19.

This clone is judged medium-sized. The genes are TRBV5-4 and TRBJ1-2; perhaps TRBD1 as D (6 bases). CDR1 and CDR2 from the germline V gene are SGHNT and YYREEE (reference sequence). V was shortened by 0 bases and J by 4 bases, with 7 bases between the two germline ends. This CDR3 contains 13 residues. The CDR3: CASSLAGVYGYTF. The CDR3 nucleotides read TGTGCCAGCAGCTTGGCAGGGGTCTATGGCTACACCTTC.

The chain employs TRBV7-2 and TRBJ2-7; TRBD1 agrees at 10 bases. The J segment lost 3 bases and the V segment lost 4 bases, leaving 6 bases of the junction unmatched. The CDR3 consists of 15 residues. Germline values: CDR1 SGHTA, CDR2 FQGNSA. In DNA form, the CDR3 reads TGTGCCAGCAGCTGGGACAGGGGACGCTTCTACGAGCAGTACTTC. Protein: CASSWDRGRFYEQYF.

This chain joins TRBV6-6 and TRBJ2-2; TRBD2 is a possible D gene (5 bases). Trimming removed 7 bases from V and 7 bases from J, with 13 bases in between. The germline gives CDR1 MNHNY, CDR2 SVGAGI (reference sequence). The CDR3 loop spans 13 amino acids. The CDR3 is CASTPTGNGELFF. The CDR3 region has the DNA TGTGCCAGCACCCCAACGGGGAACGGGGAGCTGTTTTTT.

The chain carries TRBV7-2 and TRBJ2-3; 15 bases are shared with TRBD2. Germline CDR1 and CDR2: SGHTA and FQGNSA. CDR3 length: 17 amino acids. V lost 5 bases to trimming and J lost 4 bases; unmatched junction nucleotides: 7. The DNA for the CDR3 is TGTGCCAGCAGCCAAGGACTAGCGGGGGGGCTCGCAGATACGCAGTATTTT. Amino acids: CASSQGLAGGLADTQYF.

The gene calls are TRBV19 and TRBJ2-7; maybe TRBD1 (5 bases). The CDR3 is made up of 14 amino acids. Deletions cut 10 bases from V and 2 bases from J, with 18 bases between. Germline values: CDR1 LNHDA, CDR2 SQIVND (reference sequence). CDR3 coding DNA: TGTGCCACTTCATTGCCTCAGGGTCCCTACGAGCAGTACTTC. Translation: CATSLPQGPYEQYF.

The V call is TRBV24-1, the J call TRBJ1-1; D gene ambiguous. Trimming pared 3 bases from V and 9 bases from J, leaving 10 bases between. This CDR3 region has 12 residues. Germline V lookup: CDR1 KGHDR, CDR2 SFDVKD. CDR3 sequence reads: CATSDGDPQAFF. Here the CDR3 DNA reads TGTGCCACCAGTGATGGAGATCCGCAAGCTTTCTTT.

The chain is built from TRBV24-1 and TRBJ2-1, with D tentatively TRBD2 (6 bases). The CDR3 contains 14 residues. Germline V gene lookup returns CDR1 KGHDR and CDR2 SFDVKD. V was trimmed by 4 bases and J by 4 bases, leaving 10 bases between them. CDR3 nucleotides: TGTGCCACCAGTGACCCGGGGACTTACAATGAGCAGTTCTTC. This gives the protein CATSDPGTYNEQFF.

The genes are TRBV10-3 and TRBJ2-5, with TRBD2 matching over 10 bases. The CDR3 spans 16 residues. With V trimmed by 4 bases and J by 2 bases, 7 bases remained unmatched. CDR1 and CDR2 from the germline V gene are ENHRY and SYGVKD. The CDR3 protein is CAISGTSGDPQETQYF. CDR3 DNA sequence: TGTGCCATCAGTGGAACTAGCGGGGATCCTCAAGAGACCCAGTACTTC.

The chain employs TRBV27 and TRBJ1-1, with 7 bases aligning to TRBD1. This CDR3 comprises 15 residues. The V gene end was trimmed by 6 bases and the J gene end by 1 base; junction bases not matched to a gene: 8. The germline V gene encodes CDR1 MNHEY and CDR2 SMNVEV (reference sequence). The CDR3 is CASRLRQGENTEAFF. The CDR3 nucleotides read TGTGCCAGCAGGCTGAGACAGGGAGAGAACACTGAAGCTTTCTTT.

V is TRBV7-9 and J is TRBJ2-5, with 8 nucleotides matching TRBD2. There are 16 residues in the CDR3. Germline lookup yields CDR1 SEHNR and CDR2 FQNEAQ (reference sequence). Losses at the gene ends were 2 bases for V and 0 bases for J; bases not matched to a gene: 5. The CDR3 loop reads CASSLLGGGYQETQYF. The CDR3 bases are TGTGCCAGCAGCTTATTGGGCGGGGGGTACCAAGAGACCCAGTACTTC. The full variable domain, in which reference TRBV7-9 and TRBJ2-5 provide the parts outside the CDR3, is DTGVSQNPRHKITKRGQNVTFRCDPISEHNRLYWYRQTLGQGPEFLTYFQNEAQLEKSRLLSDRFSAERPKGSFSTLEIQRTEQGDSAMYLCASSLLGGGYQETQYFGPGTRLLVL.

The gene calls are TRBV23-1 and TRBJ2-7, with D perhaps TRBD1 (6 bases). TRBV23-1 is given ORF status, its function remaining uncertain. The germline V and J ends were trimmed by 8 bases and 7 bases, with 27 bases remaining between them. The CDR3 contains 16 residues. In DNA, the CDR3 is TGCGCCAGCCTTTTACTAAGGGGGTCCCTTTACTATGAGCAGTACTTC. Translated, it gives CASLLLRGSLYYEQYF.

Details on this clone: The conserved closing phenylalanine or tryptophan is absent in this CDR3, likely reflecting a read error. The limits of the CDR3 on the DNA are not certain, so only TCRdb's listed CDR3 is given. The chain combines TRBV6-4 with TRBJ1-5. The CDR3 adds up to 12 amino acids, both ends counted. Germline V gene sequence: CDR1 MRHNA, CDR2 SNTAGT. CDR3 loop: CASSDCLRDGRS.

The chain recombines TRBV29-1 with TRBJ1-4; 7 nucleotides agree with TRBD1. After removal of 4 bases from V and 0 bases from J, the junction contained 8 bases not matched to a gene. The CDR3 loop spans 16 amino acids. Germline V lookup: CDR1 SQVTM, CDR2 ANQGSEA. The CDR3 coding sequence is TGCAGCGTTGCACCTAGACAGGGAGCAACTAATGAAAAACTGTTTTTT. Protein product: CSVAPRQGATNEKLFF.

There are a few counts of this clone. The V and J genes are TRBV6-5 and TRBJ2-7, with D possibly being TRBD2 (6 bases). Germline CDR1 reads MNHEY; CDR2 reads SVGAGI. With 6 bases removed from V and 3 bases from J, the gap between germline ends came to 15 bases. This CDR3 region has 14 residues. The CDR3 nucleotides are TGTGCCAGCAGCCATATAACGGGGGACTACGAGCAGTACTTC. Residues: CASSHITGDYEQYF.

V is TRBV6-5 and J is TRBJ2-5, with TRBD2 matching over 10 bases. The CDR3 contains 16 residues. J lost 2 bases, V lost 4 bases, and 7 bases had no gene match. Germline V CDR1 and CDR2: MNHEY, SVGAGI. The CDR3 loop reads CASSSFKAGGQETQYF. CDR3 in DNA: TGTGCCAGCAGTTCATTTAAAGCGGGGGGGCAAGAGACCCAGTACTTC.

This rearrangement joins TRBV10-3 to TRBJ1-1, with D possibly matching TRBD1 (6 bases). Germline values: CDR1 ENHRY, CDR2 SYGVKD. Trimming left V 7 bases short and J 6 bases short, with 15 bases between. This CDR3 is built from 13 residues. DNA for the CDR3: TGTGCCATCATTGGACAGCAGGGCGCTGAAGCTTTCTTT. Translating it yields CAIIGQQGAEAFF.

This clone was seen more than once but under ten times. The rearrangement links TRBV5-6 to TRBJ2-7, with TRBD2 identical over 10 bases. The germline CDR1 and CDR2 sequences are SGHDT and YYEEEE. The CDR3 is 16 amino acids. Trimming at V came to 4 bases and at J to 0 bases, leaving 7 bases not matched to a gene. The CDR3 loop is CASSPLRLAGSYEQYF. The CDR3 nucleotides are TGTGCCAGCAGCCCGCTGCGACTAGCGGGCTCCTACGAGCAGTACTTC.

The chain links TRBV6-2 or TRBV6-3 to TRBJ1-6; 7 bases line up with TRBD1. The CDR3 loop spans 14 amino acids. CDR1 is MNHEY, CDR2 SVGEGT, per germline. The J segment lost 9 bases and the V segment lost 5 bases, leaving 7 bases of the junction unmatched. CDR3: CASSTTGSASPLHF. The CDR3 bases are TGTGCCAGCAGTACGACAGGGTCGGCTTCACCCCTCCACTTT.

A few counts support this clone. This chain links TRBV5-4 with TRBJ1-1; D is possibly TRBD1 (5 bases). The V gene's germline CDR1 is SGHNT and CDR2 YYREEE (reference sequence). CDR3 length: 13 residues. V dropped 0 bases and J dropped 4 bases, with 7 bases sitting between them. This CDR3 is CASSLGGGTEAFF. For the CDR3, the DNA is TGTGCCAGCAGCTTGGGGGGGGGCACTGAAGCTTTCTTT. The variable domain in full, with the rest retrieved from reference TRBV5-4 and TRBJ1-1, is ETGVTQSPTHLIKTRGQQVTLRCSSQSGHNTVSWYQQALGQGPQFIFQYYREEENGRGNFPPRFSGLQFPNYSSELNVNALELDDSALYLCASSLGGGTEAFFGQGTRLTVV.

This clone was counted a few times. The chain recombines TRBV4-1 with TRBJ2-2; D gene ambiguous. This CDR3 contains 14 residues. Germline assignment: CDR1 MGHRA and CDR2 YSYEKL. V lost 4 bases to trimming and J lost 0 bases, with 6 bases between them. The CDR3 here is CASSPLTNTGELFF. The CDR3 DNA reads TGCGCCAGCAGCCCCCTTACGAACACCGGGGAGCTGTTTTTT.

In this sample, this clone turned up a few times. The chain combines TRBV28 with TRBJ2-1, with D maybe TRBD2 (6 bases). Looked up from germline, CDR1 is MDHEN and CDR2 is SYDVKM. V lost 7 bases to trimming and J lost 10 bases, with 26 bases between them. The CDR3 has 16 residues. This chain's CDR3 is CASTLTSQPLLREQFF. CDR3 sequence (DNA): TGTGCCAGCACCTTAACTAGCCAACCCTTGCTTCGAGAGCAGTTCTTC. Drawing the rest from reference TRBV28 and TRBJ2-1, the complete variable domain is DVKVTQSSRYLVKRTGEKVFLECVQDMDHENMFWYRQDPGLGLRLIYFSYDVKMKEKGDIPEGYSVSREKKERFSLILESASTNQTSMYLCASTLTSQPLLREQFFGPGTRLTVL.

This chain connects TRBV6-1 to TRBJ1-4; 8 bases are shared with TRBD1. The ends lost 3 bases at V and 3 bases at J; junction bases unmatched: 0. This CDR3 has 14 residues. CDR1 is MNHNS, CDR2 SASEGT, per germline. CDR3 coding DNA: TGTGCCAGCAGTGACAGGGGGCCTAATGAAAAACTGTTTTTT. Protein product: CASSDRGPNEKLFF.

The rearrangement links TRBV4-3 to TRBJ1-2; 11 bases map to TRBD1. Looked up from germline, CDR1 is LGHNA and CDR2 is YSLEER. The CDR3 is 13 amino acids. Germline trimming cut 5 bases from V and 4 bases from J; bases unmatched to any gene: 0. CDR3 DNA: TGCGCCAGCAGCGGGACAGGGGGCTATGGCTACACCTTC. Translated: CASSGTGGYGYTF.

J is TRBJ1-1 and V is TRBV6-6; TRBD1 might be the D (5 bases). Trimming shortened V by 5 bases and J by 0 bases, and 7 bases separated the two germline ends. This CDR3 comprises 13 residues. Looked up from germline, CDR1 is MNHNY and CDR2 is SVGAGI (reference sequence). The CDR3 DNA reads as TGTGCCAGCAGTGTACAGGTGAACACTGAAGCTTTCTTT. It translates to CASSVQVNTEAFF.

This rearrangement joins TRBV4-3 to TRBJ1-5; D ambiguous. Between the trimmed V and J ends, which lost 0 bases and 3 bases, there was a span of 9 bases. From germline, CDR1 is LGHNA and CDR2 YSLEER. CDR3 length equals 15 residues. DNA for the CDR3: TGCGCCAGCAGCCAAGATGGGAGGGACAATCAGCCCCAGCATTTT. It is translated as CASSQDGRDNQPQHF.

The rearrangement uses TRBV5-1 and TRBJ2-3; maybe TRBD2 (7 bases). Germline assignment: CDR1 SGHRS and CDR2 YFSETQ. The CDR3 consists of 16 residues. The V gene lost 4 bases and the J gene lost 4 bases, with 19 bases spanning the gap. CDR3 coding DNA: TGCGCCAGCAGCCCTGACGTGGGGGGGCGAGCAGATACGCAGTATTTT. Its translation is CASSPDVGGRADTQYF.

The chain recombines TRBV6-2 or TRBV6-3 with TRBJ2-5; 14 bases are shared with TRBD2. Per the germline V gene, CDR1 is MNHEY and CDR2 is SVGEGT. V was clipped by 5 bases and J by 4 bases; unmatched bases: 12. This CDR3 is 18 amino acids long. DNA for the CDR3: TGTGCCAGCAGTCACTACGGGACCGGGACTAGCGGGGGAGAGACCCAGTACTTC. Amino acids: CASSHYGTGTSGGETQYF.

The chain joins TRBV10-1 to TRBJ1-2; D ambiguous. CDR1 is WNHNN and CDR2 is SYGVQD in the germline V gene (reference sequence). The ends were cut back, 5 bases at V and 2 bases at J, with 12 bases in the middle. The CDR3 covers 14 residues. This chain's CDR3 is CASSPGGPNYGYTF. CDR3 nucleotide sequence: TGCGCCAGCAGTCCGGGAGGCCCAAACTATGGCTACACCTTC.